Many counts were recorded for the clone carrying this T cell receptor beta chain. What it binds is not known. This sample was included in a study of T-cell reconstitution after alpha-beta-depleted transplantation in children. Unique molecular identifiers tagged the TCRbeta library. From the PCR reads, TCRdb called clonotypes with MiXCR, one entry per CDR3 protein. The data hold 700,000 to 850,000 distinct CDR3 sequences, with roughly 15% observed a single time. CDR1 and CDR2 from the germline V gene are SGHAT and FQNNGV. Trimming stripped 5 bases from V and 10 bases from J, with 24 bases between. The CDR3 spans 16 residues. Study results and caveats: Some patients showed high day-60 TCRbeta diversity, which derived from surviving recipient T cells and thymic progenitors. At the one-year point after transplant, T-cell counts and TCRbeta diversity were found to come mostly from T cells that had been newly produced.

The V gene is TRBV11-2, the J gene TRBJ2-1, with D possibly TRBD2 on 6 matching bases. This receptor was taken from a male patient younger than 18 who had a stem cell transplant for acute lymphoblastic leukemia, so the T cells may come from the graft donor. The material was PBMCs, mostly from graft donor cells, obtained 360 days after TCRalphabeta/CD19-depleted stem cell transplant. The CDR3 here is CASSATSWRGETEQFF. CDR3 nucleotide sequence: TGTGCCAGCAGCGCTACCTCTTGGCGGGGAGAGACGGAGCAGTTCTTC.